This entry lists 20 T cell receptor beta chains sequenced from one sample in a study of blood T cell repertoires in COVID-19. Method: immunoSEQ multiplex PCR; TCRdb's copy keeps in-frame clones and lacks some. The table lists 100,000 to 150,000 clones, 85% of them singletons, with 5% to 8% in the top ten. The sequencing sample was made of peripheral blood. These TCRs come from an elderly man with active or convalescent COVID-19.

The genes are TRBV7-3 and TRBJ2-6; D call uncertain. Trimming removed 5 bases from V and 6 bases from J, with 11 bases in between. CDR1 and CDR2 (germline): SGHTA, FQGTGA. This CDR3 comprises 14 residues. Written as DNA, the CDR3 is TGTGCCAGCAGCCCCTCAACAGTGGCCAACGTCCTGACTTTC. Amino acids: CASSPSTVANVLTF.

This clone was counted a single time. This chain's CDR3 is CASSPLAGVSGANVLTF. DNA of the CDR3: TGCGCCAGCAGCCCCCTAGCAGGCGTTTCTGGGGCCAACGTCCTGACTTTC. This rearrangement joins TRBV5-1 to TRBJ2-6; perhaps TRBD2 as D (5 bases). The germline CDR1 and CDR2 sequences are SGHRS and YFSETQ. The V and J ends lost 4 bases and 1 base respectively, with 15 bases between them. This CDR3 comprises 17 residues.

This clone was picked up a small number of times. The rearrangement uses TRBV7-8 and TRBJ2-3; tentative D call: TRBD2 (8 bases). With 3 bases removed from V and 8 bases from J, the gap between germline ends came to 18 bases. The CDR3 is made up of 15 amino acids. CDR1 SGHVS and CDR2 FQNEAQ come from the germline V gene. In DNA form, the CDR3 reads TGTGCCAGCAGCTTTCGACAGGGAAGCGGGGGTACGCAGTATTTT. Its protein product is CASSFRQGSGGTQYF.

This sequence joins TRBV29-1 and TRBJ2-7; D perhaps matches TRBD1 (5 bases). This CDR3 is 12 amino acids long. Between the trimmed V and J ends, which lost 7 bases and 5 bases, there was a span of 15 bases. Germline assignment: CDR1 SQVTM and CDR2 ANQGSEA. CDR3 protein: CSGGRQGHEQYF. CDR3 bases: TGCAGCGGGGGTCGGCAGGGCCACGAGCAGTACTTC.

The rearrangement joins TRBV5-1 to TRBJ2-7; 8 bases are shared with TRBD2. The CDR3 consists of 15 residues. Germline lookup yields CDR1 SGHRS and CDR2 YFSETQ. V trimming: 2 bases; J trimming: 3 bases; junction bases outside the gene matches: 7. This CDR3 reads CASSFGSGTIYEQYF. For the CDR3, the DNA is TGCGCCAGCAGCTTCGGTAGCGGGACCATCTACGAGCAGTACTTC. The entire variable domain, with the rest obtained from reference TRBV5-1 and TRBJ2-7, is as follows: KAGVTQTPRYLIKTRGQQVTLSCSPISGHRSVSWYQQTPGQGLQFLFEYFSETQRNKGNFPGRFSGRQFSNSRSEMNVSTLELGDSALYLCASSFGSGTIYEQYFGPGTRLTVT.

This chain uses TRBV6-5 with TRBJ1-2; D is uncertain. The CDR3 extends over 14 amino acids. V was clipped by 6 bases and J by 4 bases, with 15 bases between them. Germline CDR1 MNHEY, CDR2 SVGAGI. DNA of the CDR3: TGTGCCAGCAGCCCCCCTGGAGGTTTCTATGGCTACACCTTC. Encoded protein: CASSPPGGFYGYTF.

The rearrangement links TRBV9 to TRBJ1-4; TRBD1 agrees at 7 bases. Losses at the gene ends were 2 bases for V and 6 bases for J; bases not matched to a gene: 4. The CDR3 has 14 amino acids. Germline CDR1 and CDR2: SGDLS and YYNGEE. CDR3 residues: CASSVAGGDEKLFF. The CDR3 DNA reads as TGTGCCAGCAGCGTCGCAGGGGGAGATGAAAAACTGTTTTTT.

This chain links TRBV7-8 with TRBJ2-7, with a possible D match to TRBD2 (5 bases). Trimming removed 2 bases at V and 0 bases at J, with 14 bases between. This CDR3 contains 16 residues. Germline CDR1 and CDR2: SGHVS and FQNEAQ. CDR3 in amino acids: CASSLNLAESSYEQYF. DNA for the CDR3: TGTGCCAGCAGCTTAAATCTAGCCGAAAGCTCCTACGAGCAGTACTTC.

The V and J genes are TRBV2 and TRBJ1-4; 7 positions agree with TRBD1. Unmatched junction bases numbered 6, after V lost 4 bases and J lost 4 bases. CDR1 is SNHLY, CDR2 FYNNEI, per germline. The CDR3 loop spans 15 amino acids. CDR3 sequence reads: CASSGTTGINEKLFF. CDR3 bases: TGTGCCAGCAGTGGCACGACAGGGATTAATGAAAAACTGTTTTTT.

V gene TRBV5-4 combines with J gene TRBJ2-5, with D maybe TRBD2 (6 bases). Germline V lookup: CDR1 SGHNT, CDR2 YYREEE (reference sequence). V lost 0 bases and J 1 base, leaving 7 bases between the germline ends. The CDR3 loop spans 14 amino acids. This CDR3 reads CASSLGGVQETQYF. The CDR3 DNA reads as TGTGCCAGCAGCTTGGGGGGGGTCCAAGAGACCCAGTACTTC.

This clone was picked up many times. The chain has TRBV9 and TRBJ2-7; 14 nucleotides line up with TRBD2. The ends lost 4 bases at V and 3 bases at J; junction bases unmatched: 6. The CDR3 is 16 residues long. Germline CDR1 SGDLS, CDR2 YYNGEE. CDR3 DNA sequence: TGTGCCAGCAGCCGCGGACTAGCGGGAGGTCTCTACGAGCAGTACTTC. It codes for CASSRGLAGGLYEQYF.

The chain couples TRBV5-1 to TRBJ2-1; 13 bases are shared with TRBD2. The CDR3 loop spans 16 amino acids. Trimming cost V 0 bases and J 10 bases; bases outside gene matches: 7. In germline, CDR1 is SGHRS, CDR2 YFSETQ. The CDR3 is CASSLGTSGGAREQFF. CDR3 coding DNA: TGCGCCAGCAGCTTGGGCACTAGCGGGGGGGCTCGGGAGCAGTTCTTC.

The V call is TRBV5-1, the J call TRBJ1-4; 8 bases fit TRBD1. The CDR3 has 15 amino acids. V shed 4 bases, J shed 8 bases, and the junction held 10 bases outside the gene matches. Germline V CDR1 and CDR2: SGHRS, YFSETQ. The CDR3 DNA sequence: TGCGCCAGCAGCCACATCAGGGGGCGAGACGAAAAACTGTTTTTT. Protein product: CASSHIRGRDEKLFF.

This clone showed up just once. V is TRBV5-6 and J is TRBJ1-1, with TRBD1 matching over 12 bases. Germline trimming cut 5 bases from V and 2 bases from J; bases unmatched to any gene: 7. In germline, CDR1 is SGHDT, CDR2 YYEEEE. The CDR3 runs to 16 residues. CDR3 sequence: CASRPGQGASNTEAFF. The DNA of the CDR3 is TGTGCCAGCAGACCGGGACAGGGGGCGTCTAACACTGAAGCTTTCTTT.

The chain joins TRBV30 to TRBJ1-2; 10 bases line up with TRBD1. CDR3 size: 14 residues. Germline CDR1 and CDR2: GTSNPN and SVGIG (reference sequence). V lost 1 base, J lost 4 bases, and 3 bases stayed unmatched. The CDR3 sequence is CAWSGTGGGYGYTF. CDR3 DNA sequence: TGTGCCTGGAGTGGGACAGGGGGGGGCTATGGCTACACCTTC.

This rearrangement joins TRBV7-8 to TRBJ2-1, with 7 bases matching TRBD1. The CDR3 is 15 amino acids. V was clipped by 5 bases and J by 3 bases; unmatched bases: 7. Germline CDR1 and CDR2: SGHVS and FQNEAQ. The DNA for the CDR3 is TGTGCCAGCAGCCGTCGACAGGGCGGCTACAATGAGCAGTTCTTC. Protein product: CASSRRQGGYNEQFF.

This clone was observed a handful of times. The V gene is TRBV19, the J gene TRBJ2-1; 9 bases map to TRBD1. This CDR3 is 15 amino acids long. The V and J ends lost 6 bases and 9 bases, in that order; junction bases with no gene match: 12. The germline V gene encodes CDR1 LNHDA and CDR2 SQIVND (reference sequence). The CDR3 nucleotides are TGTGCCAGTAGCCCCATGGGGACAGGGATTAGTGAGCAGTTCTTC. Its translation is CASSPMGTGISEQFF.

A single count supports this clone. The chain joins TRBV7-9 to TRBJ2-2; D possibly corresponds to TRBD1 (6 bases). CDR1 and CDR2 (germline): SEHNR, FQNEAQ (reference sequence). CDR3 length: 14 amino acids. V was clipped by 5 bases and J by 5 bases, with 12 bases between them. The CDR3 DNA sequence: TGTGCCAGCAGCCAGGACAGTACTACCGGGGAGCTGTTTTTT. Residues: CASSQDSTTGELFF.

The genes are TRBV6-5 and TRBJ2-7; TRBD2 agrees at 10 bases. The CDR3 runs 15 residues. The germline CDR1 and CDR2 sequences are MNHEY and SVGAGI. J gave up 2 bases and V 7 bases, and 8 bases lay outside the gene matches. For the CDR3, the DNA is TGTGCCAGCACCGTAGCGGGAGGTTACGCCTACGAGCAGTACTTC. This translates into CASTVAGGYAYEQYF.

In this sample, this clone turned up a few times. The genes are TRBV5-1 and TRBJ1-1; no clear D gene. CDR3 length: 15 residues. Trimming cost V 4 bases and J 4 bases, with 17 bases left between them. The V gene's germline CDR1 is SGHRS and CDR2 YFSETQ. The CDR3 loop is CASSLATASGTEAFF. CDR3 DNA: TGCGCCAGCAGCCTAGCCACAGCATCAGGCACTGAAGCTTTCTTT.